This T cell receptor beta chain was observed in a study of beta chain features in type 1 diabetes. Study summary: Healthy donors, compared against patients, showed similar age, gender and cell yields.

Study-wide findings and caveats: There was a moderate but significant shortening of TCRB CDR3s in all four CD4+ subsets of Type 1 diabetes patients.

Points on this clone: Antigen: not known.

Expressed TCRB transcripts got sequenced, as all isolated RNA was reverse transcribed. An average of about 3.5 million reads was obtained for naive, central memory and regulatory T cell samples. Assay: immunoSEQ multiplex PCR; the TCRdb copy retains only in-frame clones and omits some. The data contain more than 300,000 clones, roughly 16% of them singletons. Cell sorting via CD45RO/CCR7/CD25/CD127/CD95/CD27 was performed to obtain CD4+ naive, central memory, regulatory and stem cell-like memory cells. From germline, CDR1 is SGHTA and CDR2 FQGNSA. V was cut by 5 bases and J by 3 bases, with 14 bases left in between. The CDR3 sequence is 15 residues long.

The material sequenced was naive CD4+ T cells from blood. This clonotype was obtained from a young woman in good health. V gene TRBV7-2 combines with J gene TRBJ2-1, with D perhaps matching TRBD1 (6 bases). The CDR3 sequence: CASSPWTDVYNEQFF. DNA of the CDR3: TGTGCCAGCAGCCCTTGGACAGACGTCTACAATGAGCAGTTCTTC.